Each of the 20 T cell receptor beta chains below was sequenced from the same sample in a study of OX40 agonist ivuxolimab in advanced cancers. Clones were read by immunoSEQ multiplex PCR, and TCRdb kept only the in-frame ones, dropping some. The sample includes approximately 82,000 clones, about 94% seen only once; the top ten take roughly 22%. The material was CD4+ or CD8+ T cells sorted from blood, obtained in a trial of the OX40 agonist ivuxolimab. Receptor source: an adult with an advanced solid tumor such as melanoma, head and neck, liver or kidney cancer.

This clone has a handful of counts. The CDR3 region has the DNA TGCGCCAGCGGGACTAGCGGAGACCTCTACGAGCAGTACTTC. Translating gives CASGTSGDLYEQYF. The chain couples TRBV5-1 to TRBJ2-7, with TRBD2 matching 11 bases. The CDR3 consists of 14 residues. J lost 3 bases, V lost 7 bases, and 6 bases had no gene match. The germline V gene encodes CDR1 SGHRS and CDR2 YFSETQ.

The chain couples TRBV27 to TRBJ2-1; unclear D gene. In germline, CDR1 is MNHEY, CDR2 SMNVEV (reference sequence). This CDR3 is built from 13 residues. Trimming left V 4 bases short and J 3 bases short, with 7 bases between. The CDR3 sequence is CASSYIGYNEQFF. As DNA, the CDR3 is TGTGCCAGCAGTTATATAGGCTACAATGAGCAGTTCTTC.

The chain links TRBV27 to TRBJ2-7; 7 nucleotides align to TRBD1. Germline trimming cut 5 bases from V and 3 bases from J; bases unmatched to any gene: 13. The germline CDR1 and CDR2 sequences are MNHEY and SMNVEV (reference sequence). The length of the CDR3 is 16 residues. As DNA, the CDR3 is TGTGCCAGCAGTACCTTGGGTGGACAGGACCTCTACGAGCAGTACTTC. The encoded protein is CASSTLGGQDLYEQYF.

This clone was seen once. This sequence joins TRBV14 and TRBJ2-7; D not certain. Trimming stripped 8 bases from V and 2 bases from J, with 16 bases between. This CDR3 region has 14 residues. In germline, CDR1 is SGHDN, CDR2 FVKESK. CDR3 nucleotide sequence: TGTGCCAGCTCGGCCCTCGGCGGCCCCTACGAGCAGTACTTC. Translation gives CASSALGGPYEQYF.

The rearrangement links TRBV9 to TRBJ1-5; 8 positions agree with TRBD1. Germline lookup yields CDR1 SGDLS and CDR2 YYNGEE. The J segment lost 2 bases and the V segment lost 0 bases, leaving 7 bases of the junction unmatched. There are 17 residues in the CDR3. This CDR3 reads CASSVVSGQGRNQPQHF. The CDR3 coding sequence is TGTGCCAGCAGCGTAGTGAGCGGACAGGGACGCAATCAGCCCCAGCATTTT.

CDR3 protein: CASSMGALSNQPQHF. CDR3 in DNA: TGTGCCAGTAGTATGGGGGCTCTTAGCAATCAGCCCCAGCATTTT. The chain employs TRBV19 and TRBJ1-5; a possible D gene is TRBD1 (6 bases). Trimming removed 3 bases at V and 0 bases at J, with 9 bases between. CDR1 is LNHDA, CDR2 SQIVND, per germline (reference sequence). The CDR3 spans 15 residues.

The CDR3 is CATSPRRDRGYEQYF. The CDR3 DNA is TGTGCCACCAGCCCACGCCGGGACCGTGGCTACGAGCAGTACTTC. V is TRBV15 and J is TRBJ2-7; perhaps D is TRBD1 or TRBD2 (5 bases each). Germline V gene sequence: CDR1 LNHNV, CDR2 YYDKDF (reference sequence). The CDR3 contains 15 residues. V lost 5 bases and J 3 bases, leaving 17 bases between the germline ends.

V and J are TRBV9 and TRBJ2-3, with unresolved D. CDR1 SGDLS and CDR2 YYNGEE come from the germline V gene. The CDR3 extends over 14 amino acids. V dropped 3 bases and J dropped 4 bases, with 12 bases sitting between them. Here the CDR3 DNA reads TGTGCCAGCAGCGAGGGAATTAGGCCAGATACGCAGTATTTT. Residues: CASSEGIRPDTQYF.

The chain recombines TRBV6-5 with TRBJ1-2; 8 bases fit TRBD1. The CDR3 has 16 residues. CDR1 and CDR2 from the germline V gene are MNHEY and SVGAGI. With 0 bases clipped from V and 1 base from J, the junction kept 4 bases outside the gene matches. In nucleotides, the CDR3 is TGTGCCAGCAGTTACTCTCGGACAGGGAATAACTATGGCTACACCTTC. Its protein product is CASSYSRTGNNYGYTF.

The rearrangement joins TRBV6-5 to TRBJ2-5; D call uncertain. This CDR3 region has 13 residues. Germline values: CDR1 MNHEY, CDR2 SVGAGI. V lost 2 bases, J lost 5 bases, and 9 bases lay in between. Written as DNA, the CDR3 is TGTGCCAGCAGTTACCGAATTGTGGAGACCCAGTACTTC. This sequence encodes CASSYRIVETQYF.

This clone showed up just once. The rearrangement uses TRBV27 and TRBJ2-7; 8 bases fit TRBD1. The CDR3 is made up of 14 amino acids. The J segment lost 3 bases and the V segment lost 5 bases, leaving 6 bases of the junction unmatched. Germline V gene sequence: CDR1 MNHEY, CDR2 SMNVEV (reference sequence). CDR3 in DNA: TGTGCCAGCAGTACGCAGGGGGCTCGCTACGAGCAGTACTTC. It translates to CASSTQGARYEQYF.

The V call is TRBV21-1, the J call TRBJ1-4. TRBV21-1 has pseudogene status. This CDR3 is built from 18 residues. The DNA of the CDR3 is TGTGCCAGCAGCAAAGATGGGGTCGTCTTCTCATTCAATGAAAAACTGTTTTTT. Translated, it gives CASSKDGVVFSFNEKLFF.

The V and J genes are TRBV6-6 and TRBJ2-7; D is possibly TRBD1 (5 bases). V was trimmed by 0 bases and J by 3 bases, leaving 9 bases between them. CDR3 length: 14 amino acids. CDR1 and CDR2 (germline): MNHNY, SVGAGI (reference sequence). The CDR3 loop reads CASSYSGRVYEQYF. The CDR3 coding sequence is TGTGCCAGCAGTTACTCCGGCAGGGTCTACGAGCAGTACTTC.

The chain has TRBV27 and TRBJ2-2, with TRBD1 matching over 7 bases. This CDR3 region has 16 residues. Germline CDR1 and CDR2: MNHEY and SMNVEV (reference sequence). Trimming at V came to 4 bases and at J to 7 bases, leaving 12 bases not matched to a gene. The CDR3 coding sequence is TGTGCCAGCAGTTATTCGACAGGGAGTGTATACGGGGAGCTGTTTTTT. Its protein is CASSYSTGSVYGELFF.

The chain combines TRBV7-9 with TRBJ2-1; tentative D call: TRBD2 (6 bases). CDR3 length: 19 residues. V was clipped by 0 bases and J by 6 bases, with 24 bases between them. CDR1 and CDR2 from the germline V gene are SEHNR and FQNEAQ (reference sequence). The CDR3 region is CASSLAGGIGRNIGNEQFF. For the CDR3, the DNA is TGTGCCAGCAGCTTAGCTGGGGGGATTGGCCGTAACATTGGCAATGAGCAGTTCTTC.

This chain joins TRBV6-1 and TRBJ1-1, with D perhaps matching TRBD1 (5 bases). Germline values: CDR1 MNHNS, CDR2 SASEGT. The germline V and J ends were trimmed by 5 bases and 1 base, with 11 bases remaining between them. CDR3 size: 14 residues. CDR3 nucleotides: TGTGCCAGCAGTTTCAGGGAGCAGAACACTGAAGCTTTCTTT. Translated: CASSFREQNTEAFF.

The chain uses TRBV19 and TRBJ2-2; unclear D gene. Trimming removed 7 bases from V and 2 bases from J, with 5 bases in between. Germline V lookup: CDR1 LNHDA, CDR2 SQIVND (reference sequence). The CDR3 extends over 12 amino acids. The CDR3 region is CASTLNTGELFF. The CDR3 bases are TGTGCCAGTACCCTAAACACCGGGGAGCTGTTTTTT.

V is TRBV6-9 and J is TRBJ2-5; no reliable D call. This CDR3 has 11 residues. V was cut by 3 bases and J by 1 base, with 0 bases left in between. In germline, CDR1 is MNHGY, CDR2 SVAAGI. CDR3 sequence: CASSYQETQYF. The CDR3 DNA sequence: TGTGCCAGCAGTTACCAAGAGACCCAGTACTTC.

The chain is built from TRBV5-1 and TRBJ1-1; D remains unclear. The CDR3 has 16 amino acids. The V gene lost 7 bases and the J gene lost 0 bases, with 19 bases spanning the gap. Germline lookup yields CDR1 SGHRS and CDR2 YFSETQ. The CDR3 loop reads CASSISRAELNTEAFF. DNA of the CDR3: TGCGCCAGCTCTATTTCGCGGGCGGAATTGAACACTGAAGCTTTCTTT.

This chain connects TRBV27 to TRBJ1-1; D is perhaps TRBD1 (5 bases). Looked up from germline, CDR1 is MNHEY and CDR2 is SMNVEV (reference sequence). Trimming cost V 3 bases and J 4 bases, with 21 bases left between them. CDR3 length: 17 residues. This chain's CDR3 is CASSFLPGRQGGTEAFF. The CDR3 DNA reads as TGTGCCAGCAGTTTTTTACCGGGGCGGCAGGGAGGCACTGAAGCTTTCTTT.